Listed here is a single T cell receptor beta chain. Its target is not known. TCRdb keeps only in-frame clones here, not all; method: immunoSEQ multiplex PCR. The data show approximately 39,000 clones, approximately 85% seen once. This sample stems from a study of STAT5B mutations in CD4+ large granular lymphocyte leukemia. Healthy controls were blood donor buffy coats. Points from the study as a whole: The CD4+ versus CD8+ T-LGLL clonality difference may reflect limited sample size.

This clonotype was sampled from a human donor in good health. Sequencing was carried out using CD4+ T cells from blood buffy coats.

In DNA form, the CDR3 reads TGTGCCAGCAGCCCATCCACCTACGAGCAGTACTTC. Translating gives CASSPSTYEQYF. This chain joins TRBV7-8 and TRBJ2-7; D is uncertain. The CDR3 contains 12 residues. Germline CDR1 is SGHVS and CDR2 is FQNEAQ. V lost 5 bases and J 2 bases, leaving 7 bases between the germline ends.